A single T cell receptor beta chain is shown here with its context. This specimen belongs to a study of blood T cell repertoires in COVID-19. The overall study: T cells, B-cell-depleted T cells, or PBMCs supplied cDNA or gDNA.

Here immunoSEQ multiplex PCR was the method, and the copy in TCRdb shows in-frame clones only, minus some. The table includes fewer than 300,000 clones, just over 90% detected once. This CDR3 contains 14 residues. Losses at the gene ends were 3 bases for V and 7 bases for J; bases not matched to a gene: 7. The germline CDR1 and CDR2 sequences are LGHNA and YNFKEQ. J is TRBJ1-2 and V is TRBV4-2; 8 positions match TRBD1. Sequencing was done on a sample of peripheral blood. This TCR came from a woman aged 25-40 years with COVID-19, enrolled during active disease. Here the CDR3 DNA reads TGTGCCAGCAGCCAGAAGACAGGGGAGGTTGGCTACACCTTC. This translates into CASSQKTGEVGYTF.